Presented here are 18 T cell receptor beta chains from one specimen sequenced in a study of precursors of human CD4 cytotoxic T cells. MiXCR, applied by TCRdb to the reads, yields one record per CDR3 protein. The table shows 700 or so distinct CDR3 sequences, with approximately 19% occurring only once. Sorted CD4+ central memory, effector memory, IL-7R-high TEMRA and IL-7R-negative TEMRA cells underwent bulk UMI sequencing. The sample was memory CD4+ T cells from blood (PBMCs). The receptors were sampled from a human donor in good health.

In its sample, this clonotype is large. This rearrangement joins TRBV7-3 to TRBJ1-6, with 7 positions matching TRBD1. Germline assignment: CDR1 SGHTA and CDR2 FQGTGA. The CDR3 totals 15 residues. V lost 2 bases and J lost 10; bases outside the gene matches: 8. The CDR3 is CASSLLGRGESPLHF. CDR3 DNA sequence: TGTGCCAGCAGCTTACTCGGCAGGGGGGAGTCACCCCTCCACTTT.

This clonotype is labeled as large. The chain couples TRBV5-1 to TRBJ2-2; D tentatively reads TRBD1 or TRBD2 (5 bases each). The CDR3 covers 15 residues. Trimming took off 4 bases at V and 5 bases at J, with 15 bases between the two ends. Germline V gene data show CDR1 as SGHRS and CDR2 as YFSETQ. CDR3 region: CASSPGDVGTGELFF. The CDR3 bases are TGCGCCAGCAGCCCCGGGGACGTGGGAACCGGGGAGCTGTTTTTT.

By share of the sample, this clonotype is hyperexpanded. The V call is TRBV20-1, the J call TRBJ2-7; 7 positions agree with TRBD2. V dropped 5 bases and J dropped 7; count of bases not matched to a gene: 11. Per germline, CDR1 DFQATT and CDR2 SNEGSKA (reference sequence). CDR3 size: 13 residues. The CDR3 bases are TGCAGTGCTGCTCGGGACTACGTCATGGAGCAGTACTTC. It yields the protein CSAARDYVMEQYF.

The rearrangement joins TRBV2 to TRBJ2-7, with 14 bases aligning to TRBD2. The V and J ends lost 5 bases and 9 bases, in that order; junction bases with no gene match: 9. This CDR3 is built from 15 residues. Germline V CDR1 and CDR2: SNHLY, FYNNEI. The DNA of the CDR3 is TGTGCCAGCAGTACCGGGACTAGCGGGGGTCTCTCGCAGTACTTC. This codes for CASSTGTSGGLSQYF.

This clonotype is large within its sample. V and J are TRBV29-1 and TRBJ1-2; unclear D gene. Germline V lookup: CDR1 SQVTM, CDR2 ANQGSEA. V was trimmed by 4 bases and J by 8 bases, leaving 8 bases between them. The CDR3 has 10 amino acids. The CDR3 loop reads CSVATGGYTF. Written as DNA, the CDR3 is TGCAGCGTTGCCACGGGAGGCTACACCTTC. Filled out from reference TRBV29-1 and TRBJ1-2, the complete variable domain reads SAVISQKPSRDICQRGTSLTIQCQVDSQVTMMFWYRQQPGQSLTLIATANQGSEATYESGFVIDKFPISRPNLTFSTLTVSNMSPEDSSIYLCSVATGGYTFGSGTRLTVV.

The rearrangement links TRBV4-1 to TRBJ2-2, with TRBD1 matching 8 bases. V lost 6 bases and J lost 2; bases outside the gene matches: 20. Germline CDR1 and CDR2: MGHRA and YSYEKL. The CDR3 totals 20 residues. The CDR3 loop reads CASSIRFLPGQEVNTGELFF. CDR3 nucleotides: TGCGCCAGCAGTATACGCTTTCTTCCGGGACAGGAAGTTAACACCGGGGAGCTGTTTTTT.

Comment on this clonotype: This could be a read error, since a much larger clone is one nucleotide away. The chain combines TRBV2 with TRBJ2-7, with 16 bases matching TRBD2. The CDR3 is 17 residues long. The germline V gene encodes CDR1 SNHLY and CDR2 FYNNEI. The V segment lost 4 bases and the J segment 2 bases; nucleotides outside the gene matches: 5. The CDR3 loop is CASSVGTSGRDTYEQYF. CDR3 nucleotides: TGTGCCAGCAGTGTGGGGACTAGCGGGAGGGATACCTACGAGCAGTACTTC.

This clonotype appeared a few times. The chain has TRBV29-1 and TRBJ2-7; D tentatively reads TRBD1 or TRBD2 (5 bases each). V lost 6 bases and J lost 0, with 15 bases in between. In germline, CDR1 is SQVTM, CDR2 ANQGSEA. The CDR3 covers 14 residues. Here the CDR3 reads CSVGTETASYEQYF. CDR3 bases: TGCAGCGTGGGGACCGAGACCGCCTCCTACGAGCAGTACTTC.

By its share, this clonotype is large. The rearrangement links TRBV15 to TRBJ1-2, with D unresolved. Germline CDR1 reads LNHNV; CDR2 reads YYDKDF (reference sequence). The CDR3 runs to 14 residues. With 5 bases removed from V and 4 bases from J, the gap between germline ends came to 14 bases. The CDR3 nucleotides are TGTGCCACCAGCCCCCGAAGCGACGGCTATGGCTACACCTTC. Translated, it gives CATSPRSDGYGYTF.

By sample fraction, this clonotype is large. The rearrangement joins TRBV20-1 to TRBJ2-5; D is undetermined. V dropped 2 bases and J dropped 7 bases, with 17 bases sitting between them. This CDR3 region has 14 residues. Germline-derived CDR1 and CDR2 are DFQATT and SNEGSKA (reference sequence). The CDR3 DNA reads TGCAGTGCTAGATCCCGGGCTTTAAGGAGGACCCAGTACTTC. It codes for CSARSRALRRTQYF.

This clonotype showed up just a few times. This chain connects TRBV20-1 to TRBJ2-7; no firm D call. The V end lost 0 bases, the J end lost 7 bases, and 10 bases lay between the germline ends. CDR1 and CDR2 (germline): DFQATT, SNEGSKA (reference sequence). CDR3 length equals 12 residues. CDR3 loop: CSARESREEQYF. CDR3 DNA sequence: TGCAGTGCTAGAGAATCCCGCGAGGAGCAGTACTTC.

This clonotype ranks as hyperexpanded (1% or more). This rearrangement joins TRBV5-1 to TRBJ1-1; the D gene is possibly TRBD1 (6 bases). From germline, CDR1 is SGHRS and CDR2 YFSETQ. CDR3 length: 15 residues. The V end was cut by 4 bases, the J end by 6 bases, with 19 bases between. CDR3 loop: CASSPTTGGNPEAFF. The CDR3 DNA follows: TGCGCCAGCAGCCCGACGACAGGAGGGAATCCTGAAGCTTTCTTT. The whole variable domain, remainder taken from reference TRBV5-1 and TRBJ1-1, is KAGVTQTPRYLIKTRGQQVTLSCSPISGHRSVSWYQQTPGQGLQFLFEYFSETQRNKGNFPGRFSGRQFSNSRSEMNVSTLELGDSALYLCASSPTTGGNPEAFFGQGTRLTVV.

In its sample, this clonotype is large (0.1 to 1%). This chain uses TRBV27 with TRBJ2-4; D may be TRBD2 (5 bases). V was pared by 5 bases and J by 6 bases, with 17 bases between. CDR1 is MNHEY and CDR2 is SMNVEV in the germline V gene (reference sequence). This CDR3 contains 15 residues. In DNA form, the CDR3 reads TGTGCCAGCAGTACCCGTGGTGGGAGTGGAAACATTCAGTACTTC. The encoded protein is CASSTRGGSGNIQYF.

This clonotype was counted only a few times. J is TRBJ1-6 and V is TRBV7-9, with D perhaps TRBD1 (5 bases). V gave up 4 bases and J gave up 10 bases, with 14 bases separating them. CDR3 size: 14 residues. Looked up from germline, CDR1 is SEHNR and CDR2 is FQNEAQ (reference sequence). CDR3 in DNA: TGTGCCAGCAGCTCCGGGACCCCGAACTCACCCCTCCACTTT. This sequence encodes CASSSGTPNSPLHF.

This clonotype is categorized as large. The genes are TRBV12-3 or TRBV12-4 and TRBJ1-2, with no clear D. V was trimmed by 6 bases and J by 0 bases, leaving 2 bases between them. The CDR3 loop spans 11 amino acids. The CDR3 DNA reads as TGTGCCAGCAGCACTAACTATGGCTACACCTTC. This sequence encodes CASSTNYGYTF.

This clonotype was seen more than once but under ten times. The chain joins TRBV12-3 or TRBV12-4 to TRBJ2-3, with a tentative D call TRBD2 (5 bases). Between the trimmed V and J ends, which lost 5 bases and 2 bases, there was a span of 14 bases. CDR3 length: 15 amino acids. The chain's CDR3 is CASSTALRDTDTQYF. CDR3 nucleotide sequence: TGTGCCAGCAGTACAGCCTTGAGGGACACAGATACGCAGTATTTT.

The V gene is TRBV10-3, the J gene TRBJ2-7; TRBD2 matches 7 bases. CDR1 is ENHRY, CDR2 SYGVKD, per germline. Trimming took 2 bases from V and 4 from J; bases not matched to a gene: 5. CDR3 length: 14 residues. The CDR3 spells CAISEGGSRYEQYF. The CDR3 DNA follows: TGTGCCATCAGTGAGGGCGGGAGCCGGTACGAGCAGTACTTC.

This clonotype occurred a few times. The chain employs TRBV11-2 and TRBJ1-3, with D maybe TRBD1 (6 bases). Trimming took 5 bases from V and 3 from J, leaving 11 bases between them. Germline loops: CDR1 SGHAT, CDR2 FQNNGV. CDR3 length: 14 amino acids. DNA of the CDR3: TGTGCCAGCAGCCAAGGGGGGTTTGGAAACACCATATATTTT. Protein: CASSQGGFGNTIYF.